This T cell receptor (beta chain) was observed in a study of T-cell reconstitution after alpha-beta-depleted transplantation in children. Preparing the TCRbeta library involved the use of unique molecular identifiers. TCRdb itself ran the PCR reads through MiXCR, one entry per CDR3 protein. Of 200,000 to 300,000 distinct CDR3 sequences in the sample, about 23% were seen once. The CDR3 runs to 21 residues. V was cut by 5 bases and J by 1 base, with 33 bases left in between. Germline lookup yields CDR1 SGHRS and CDR2 YFSETQ. The rearrangement joins TRBV5-1 to TRBJ1-1; weak D call: TRBD1 (5 bases). This clonotype was sampled from a girl aged 2 to 10 with Fanconi anemia, due to receive a stem cell transplant. The sample here was PBMCs, taken before TCRalphabeta/CD19-depleted stem cell transplant. The CDR3: CASRIEGNLYLSQSPNTEAFF. The CDR3 DNA follows: TGCGCCAGCAGGATTGAGGGGAACCTGTATTTATCCCAGTCCCCGAACACTGAAGCTTTCTTT.